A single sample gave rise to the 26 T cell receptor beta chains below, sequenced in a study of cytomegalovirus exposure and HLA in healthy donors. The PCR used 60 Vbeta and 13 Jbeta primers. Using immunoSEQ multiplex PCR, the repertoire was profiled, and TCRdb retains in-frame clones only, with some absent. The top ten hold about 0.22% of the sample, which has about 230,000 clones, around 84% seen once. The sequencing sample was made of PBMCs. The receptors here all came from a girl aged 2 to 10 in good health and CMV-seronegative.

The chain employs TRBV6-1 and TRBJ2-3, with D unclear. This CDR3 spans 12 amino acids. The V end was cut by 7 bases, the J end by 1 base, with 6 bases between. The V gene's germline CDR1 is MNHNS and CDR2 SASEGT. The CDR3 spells CASTVGTDTQYF. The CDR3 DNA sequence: TGTGCCAGCACGGTCGGCACAGATACGCAGTATTTT.

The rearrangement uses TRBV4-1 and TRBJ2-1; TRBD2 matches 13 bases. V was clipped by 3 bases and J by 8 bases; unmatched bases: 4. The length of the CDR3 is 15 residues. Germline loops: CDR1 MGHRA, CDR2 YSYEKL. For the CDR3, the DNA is TGCGCCAGCAGCCAGACTAGCGGGGGGTTTGATGAGCAGTTCTTC. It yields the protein CASSQTSGGFDEQFF.

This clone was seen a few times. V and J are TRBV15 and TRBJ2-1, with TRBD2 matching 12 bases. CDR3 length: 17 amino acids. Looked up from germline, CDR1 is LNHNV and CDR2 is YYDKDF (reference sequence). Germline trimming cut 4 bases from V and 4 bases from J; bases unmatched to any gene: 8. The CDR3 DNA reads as TGTGCCACCAGCACGACTAGCGGGGGAGGCCTTTACAATGAGCAGTTCTTC. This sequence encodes CATSTTSGGGLYNEQFF.

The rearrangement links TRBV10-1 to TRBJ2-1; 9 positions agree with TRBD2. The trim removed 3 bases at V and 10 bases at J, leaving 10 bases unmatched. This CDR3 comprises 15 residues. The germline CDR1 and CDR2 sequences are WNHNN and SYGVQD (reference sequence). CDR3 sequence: CASSEGLAGRPEQFF. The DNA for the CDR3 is TGCGCCAGCAGTGAAGGTCTAGCGGGACGCCCAGAGCAGTTCTTC.

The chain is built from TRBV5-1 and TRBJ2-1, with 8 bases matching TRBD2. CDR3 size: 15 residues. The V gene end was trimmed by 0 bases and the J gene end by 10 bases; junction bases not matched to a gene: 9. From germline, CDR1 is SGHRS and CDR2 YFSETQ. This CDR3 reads CASSLDRLAWEEQFF. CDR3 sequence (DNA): TGCGCCAGCAGCTTGGATCGACTAGCGTGGGAGGAGCAGTTCTTC.

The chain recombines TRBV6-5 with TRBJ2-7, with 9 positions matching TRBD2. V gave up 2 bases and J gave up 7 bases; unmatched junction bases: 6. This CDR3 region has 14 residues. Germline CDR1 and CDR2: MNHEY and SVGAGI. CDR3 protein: CASSYNGAGGEQYF. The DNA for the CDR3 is TGTGCCAGCAGTTACAACGGAGCGGGGGGTGAGCAGTACTTC.

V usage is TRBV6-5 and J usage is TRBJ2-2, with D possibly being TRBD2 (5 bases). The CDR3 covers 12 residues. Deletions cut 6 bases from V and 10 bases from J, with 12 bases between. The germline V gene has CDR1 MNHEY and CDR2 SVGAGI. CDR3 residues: CASRRRTEELFF. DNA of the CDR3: TGTGCCAGCAGAAGGAGGACTGAGGAGCTGTTTTTT.

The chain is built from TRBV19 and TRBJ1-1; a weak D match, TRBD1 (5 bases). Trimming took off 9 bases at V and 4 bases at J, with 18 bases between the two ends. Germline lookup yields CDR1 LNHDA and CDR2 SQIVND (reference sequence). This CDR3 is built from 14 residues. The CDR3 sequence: CASTPLGRSTEAFF. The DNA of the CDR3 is TGTGCCAGCACGCCCTTGGGGCGGAGCACTGAAGCTTTCTTT.

CDR3 region: CASSLTVPTDTQYF. As DNA, the CDR3 is TGTGCCAGCAGCTTGACAGTTCCCACAGATACGCAGTATTTT. This chain connects TRBV5-4 to TRBJ2-3; D is undetermined. Per germline, CDR1 SGHNT and CDR2 YYREEE (reference sequence). V was pared by 1 base and J by 2 bases, with 8 bases between. There are 14 residues in the CDR3.

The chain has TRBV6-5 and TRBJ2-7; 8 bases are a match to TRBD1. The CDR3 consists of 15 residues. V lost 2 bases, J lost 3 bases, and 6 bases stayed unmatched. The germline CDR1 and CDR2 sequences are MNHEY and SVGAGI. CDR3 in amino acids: CASSYRGTGNYEQYF. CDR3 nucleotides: TGTGCCAGCAGTTACAGAGGGACAGGCAACTACGAGCAGTACTTC.

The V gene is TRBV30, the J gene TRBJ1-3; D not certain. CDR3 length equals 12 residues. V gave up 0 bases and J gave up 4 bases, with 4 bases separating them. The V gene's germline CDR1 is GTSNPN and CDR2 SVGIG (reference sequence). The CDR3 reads CAWSVTGNTIYF. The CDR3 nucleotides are TGTGCCTGGAGTGTGACAGGAAACACCATATATTTT.

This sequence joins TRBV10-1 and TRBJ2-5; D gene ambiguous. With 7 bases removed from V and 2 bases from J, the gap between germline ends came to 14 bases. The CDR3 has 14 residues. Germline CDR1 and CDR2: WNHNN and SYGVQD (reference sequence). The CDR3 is CASTLASNQETQYF. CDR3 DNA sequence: TGCGCCAGCACGTTAGCATCCAATCAAGAGACCCAGTACTTC.

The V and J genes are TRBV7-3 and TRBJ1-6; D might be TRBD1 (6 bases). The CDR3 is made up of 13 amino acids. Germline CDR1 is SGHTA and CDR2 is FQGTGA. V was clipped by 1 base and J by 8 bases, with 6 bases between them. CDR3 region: CASSLKGDSPLHF. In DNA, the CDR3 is TGTGCCAGCAGCTTAAAGGGGGATTCACCCCTCCACTTT.

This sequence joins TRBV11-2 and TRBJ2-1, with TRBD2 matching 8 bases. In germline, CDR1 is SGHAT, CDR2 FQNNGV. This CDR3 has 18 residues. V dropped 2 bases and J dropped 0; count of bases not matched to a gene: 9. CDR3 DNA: TGTGCCAGCAGCTTAATCGGGGGGGCCCTTGGCTCCTACAATGAGCAGTTCTTC. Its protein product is CASSLIGGALGSYNEQFF.

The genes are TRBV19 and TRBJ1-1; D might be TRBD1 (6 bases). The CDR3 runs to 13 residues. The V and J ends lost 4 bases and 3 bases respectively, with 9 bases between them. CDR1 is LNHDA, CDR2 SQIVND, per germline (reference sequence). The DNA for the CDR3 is TGTGCCAGTAGTACGCAGGGGCACACTGAAGCTTTCTTT. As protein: CASSTQGHTEAFF. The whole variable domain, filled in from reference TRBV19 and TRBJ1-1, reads DGGITQSPKYLFRKEGQNVTLSCEQNLNHDAMYWYRQDPGQGLRLIYYSQIVNDFQKGDIAEGYSVSREKKESFPLTVTSAQKNPTAFYLCASSTQGHTEAFFGQGTRLTVV.

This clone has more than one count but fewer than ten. The CDR3 DNA is TGTGCCAGCAGTAAGACAGGGTCGGGCAATCAGCCCCAGCATTTT. Translated: CASSKTGSGNQPQHF. The chain combines TRBV6-1 with TRBJ1-5; 7 nucleotides agree with TRBD1. This CDR3 comprises 15 residues. Germline V gives CDR1 MNHNS, CDR2 SASEGT. The ends lost 5 bases at V and 2 bases at J; junction bases unmatched: 6.

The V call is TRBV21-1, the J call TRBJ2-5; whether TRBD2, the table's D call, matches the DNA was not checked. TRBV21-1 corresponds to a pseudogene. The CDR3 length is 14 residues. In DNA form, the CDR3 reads TGTGCCAGGAAGTTAGCGGGAGGGCCGGGGACCCAGTACTTC. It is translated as CARKLAGGPGTQYF.

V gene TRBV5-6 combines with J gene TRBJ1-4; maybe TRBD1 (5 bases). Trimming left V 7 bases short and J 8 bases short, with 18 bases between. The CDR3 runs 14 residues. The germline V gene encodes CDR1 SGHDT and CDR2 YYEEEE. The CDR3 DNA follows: TGTGCCAGCGGCGGGGCGGGGCTGGGGGAAAAACTGTTTTTT. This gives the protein CASGGAGLGEKLFF.

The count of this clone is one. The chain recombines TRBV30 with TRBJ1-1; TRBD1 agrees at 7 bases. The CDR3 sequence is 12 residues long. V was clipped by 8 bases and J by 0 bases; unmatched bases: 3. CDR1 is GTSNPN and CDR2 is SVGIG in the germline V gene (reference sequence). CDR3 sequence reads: CASRGMNTEAFF. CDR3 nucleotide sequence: TGTGCCAGCAGGGGGATGAACACTGAAGCTTTCTTT.

CDR3: CASSPGQGRSPLHF. Here the CDR3 DNA reads TGTGCCAGCAGCCCGGGACAGGGTCGGTCACCCCTCCACTTT. The rearrangement links TRBV5-4 to TRBJ1-6, with TRBD1 matching over 9 bases. Germline V gives CDR1 SGHNT, CDR2 YYREEE (reference sequence). The trim removed 4 bases at V and 10 bases at J, leaving 6 bases unmatched. There are 14 residues in the CDR3.

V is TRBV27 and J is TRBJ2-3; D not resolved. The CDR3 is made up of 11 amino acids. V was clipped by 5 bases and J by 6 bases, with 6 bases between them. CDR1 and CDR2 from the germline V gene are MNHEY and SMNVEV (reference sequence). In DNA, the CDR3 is TGTGCCAGCAGTGTCAGGGATACGCAGTATTTT. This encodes CASSVRDTQYF.

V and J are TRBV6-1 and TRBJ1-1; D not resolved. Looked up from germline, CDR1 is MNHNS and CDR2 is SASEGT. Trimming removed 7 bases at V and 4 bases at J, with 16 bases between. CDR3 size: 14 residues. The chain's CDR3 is CASIPTQRSTEAFF. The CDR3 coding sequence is TGTGCCAGCATTCCCACCCAAAGGAGCACTGAAGCTTTCTTT.

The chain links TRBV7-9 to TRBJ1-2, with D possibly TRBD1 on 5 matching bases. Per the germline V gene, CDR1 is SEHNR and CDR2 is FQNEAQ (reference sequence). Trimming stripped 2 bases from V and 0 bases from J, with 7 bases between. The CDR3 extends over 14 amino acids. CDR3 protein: CASSLQGTNYGYTF. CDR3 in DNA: TGTGCCAGCAGCTTACAGGGAACTAACTATGGCTACACCTTC.

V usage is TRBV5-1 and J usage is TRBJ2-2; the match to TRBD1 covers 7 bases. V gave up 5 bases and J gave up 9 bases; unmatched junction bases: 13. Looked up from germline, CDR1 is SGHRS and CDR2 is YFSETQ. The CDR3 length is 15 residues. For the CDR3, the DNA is TGCGCCAGCAGTAAAATACGTGAGGGGGCGAGGGAGCTGTTTTTT. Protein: CASSKIREGARELFF.

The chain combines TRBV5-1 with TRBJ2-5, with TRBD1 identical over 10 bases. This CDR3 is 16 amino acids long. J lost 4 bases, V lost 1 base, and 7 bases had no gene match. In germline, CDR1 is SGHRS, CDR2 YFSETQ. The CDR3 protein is CASSLRGQGSAETQYF. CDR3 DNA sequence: TGCGCCAGCAGCTTGAGGGGACAGGGGTCTGCAGAGACCCAGTACTTC. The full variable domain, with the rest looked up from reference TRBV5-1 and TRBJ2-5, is KAGVTQTPRYLIKTRGQQVTLSCSPISGHRSVSWYQQTPGQGLQFLFEYFSETQRNKGNFPGRFSGRQFSNSRSEMNVSTLELGDSALYLCASSLRGQGSAETQYFGPGTRLLVL.

The chain's CDR3 is CASSPPVFF. In DNA, the CDR3 is TGTGCCAGCAGCCCCCCGGTGTTCTTC. The chain has TRBV7-9 and TRBJ2-1; D unresolved. From germline, CDR1 is SEHNR and CDR2 FQNEAQ (reference sequence). The V and J ends lost 5 bases and 15 bases respectively, with 8 bases between them. The CDR3 has 9 residues.